The next 20 T cell receptor beta chains were all read from a single sample in a study of blood T cell repertoires in COVID-19. The data were produced by immunoSEQ multiplex PCR, yet TCRdb's version contains in-frame clones alone and is incomplete. The sample shows a few hundred thousand clones, more than 70% of them seen only once. Sequencing was performed on peripheral blood. Receptor source: a woman under 40 with COVID-19, enrolled during active disease.

The V and J genes are TRBV28 and TRBJ1-1, with TRBD1 matching over 8 bases. With V trimmed by 5 bases and J by 4 bases, 6 bases remained unmatched. Germline V gene data show CDR1 as MDHEN and CDR2 as SYDVKM. This CDR3 has 14 amino acids. In DNA form, the CDR3 reads TGTGCCAGCAGTCCGTCGGACAGGGTCACTGAAGCTTTCTTT. Protein product: CASSPSDRVTEAFF. The whole variable domain, remainder taken from reference TRBV28 and TRBJ1-1, is DVKVTQSSRYLVKRTGEKVFLECVQDMDHENMFWYRQDPGLGLRLIYFSYDVKMKEKGDIPEGYSVSREKKERFSLILESASTNQTSMYLCASSPSDRVTEAFFGQGTRLTVV.

Turning to this clone: The germline gene is not matched at one end of the junction; a read error may be the cause. V and J are TRBV19 and TRBJ1-4; D remains ambiguous. Germline CDR1 LNHDA, CDR2 SQIVND (reference sequence). The CDR3 runs 15 residues. The chain's CDR3 is CASSPAETTNEKLFF. The CDR3 nucleotides read TGTGCCAGTAGCCCGGCCGAGACAACCAATGAAAAACTGTTTTTT.

A single count supports this clone. V and J are TRBV19 and TRBJ1-5; tentatively, D is TRBD1 (6 bases). Trimming pared 3 bases from V and 4 bases from J, leaving 16 bases between. The CDR3 is made up of 16 amino acids. Germline V CDR1 and CDR2: LNHDA, SQIVND (reference sequence). CDR3 DNA: TGTGCCAGTAGTATTCTGCTGGGGGCAGGAAATCAGCCCCAGCATTTT. Its translation is CASSILLGAGNQPQHF. Looking up the rest from reference TRBV19 and TRBJ1-5 gives the full variable domain: DGGITQSPKYLFRKEGQNVTLSCEQNLNHDAMYWYRQDPGQGLRLIYYSQIVNDFQKGDIAEGYSVSREKKESFPLTVTSAQKNPTAFYLCASSILLGAGNQPQHFGDGTRLSIL.

The rearrangement joins TRBV3-1 (or the pseudogene TRBV3-2) to TRBJ1-1; TRBD1 might be the D (6 bases). The CDR3 has 16 residues. Germline V gives CDR1 LGHDT, CDR2 YNNKEL (reference sequence). With 3 bases removed from V and 2 bases from J, the gap between germline ends came to 16 bases. The CDR3 bases are TGTGCCAGCAGCCACTTCCTCTTACAGGGAAACACTGAAGCTTTCTTT. This codes for CASSHFLLQGNTEAFF.

The chain combines TRBV2 with TRBJ1-1; 12 positions match TRBD1. The CDR3 is made up of 14 amino acids. Looked up from germline, CDR1 is SNHLY and CDR2 is FYNNEI. The J segment lost 8 bases and the V segment lost 4 bases, leaving 5 bases of the junction unmatched. This CDR3 reads CASSVGTGGQEAFF. The CDR3 DNA follows: TGTGCCAGCAGTGTGGGGACAGGGGGCCAAGAAGCTTTCTTT.

J is TRBJ1-2 and V is TRBV9; D is undetermined. The CDR3 has 13 amino acids. The germline V gene has CDR1 SGDLS and CDR2 YYNGEE. With 3 bases removed from V and 3 bases from J, the gap between germline ends came to 9 bases. DNA of the CDR3: TGTGCCAGCAGCGAGGCGGGCCACTATGGCTACACCTTC. Amino acids: CASSEAGHYGYTF.

V usage is TRBV6-2 or TRBV6-3 and J usage is TRBJ2-1; perhaps TRBD2 as D (5 bases). The CDR3 is made up of 11 amino acids. V was pared by 0 bases and J by 13 bases, with 7 bases between. Looked up from germline, CDR1 is MNHEY and CDR2 is SVGEGT. The CDR3 DNA is TGTGCCAGCAGTTACTCGGCGGGCCAGTTCTTC. Translating it yields CASSYSAGQFF.

The V call is TRBV9, the J call TRBJ2-5; 7 bases match TRBD1. Trimming cost V 0 bases and J 5 bases; bases outside gene matches: 7. Per the germline V gene, CDR1 is SGDLS and CDR2 is YYNGEE. CDR3 length equals 15 residues. The CDR3 region has the DNA TGTGCCAGCAGCGTAGACAGGGGTAACTCCGAGACCCAGTACTTC. It yields the protein CASSVDRGNSETQYF. The full variable domain, its missing parts supplied by reference TRBV9 and TRBJ2-5, is DSGVTQTPKHLITATGQRVTLRCSPRSGDLSVYWYQQSLDQGLQFLIQYYNGEERAKGNILERFSAQQFPDLHSELNLSSLELGDSALYFCASSVDRGNSETQYFGPGTRLLVL.

The chain recombines TRBV28 with TRBJ2-3; 11 bases align to TRBD2. The CDR3 loop spans 17 amino acids. Trimming removed 4 bases from V and 6 bases from J; junction bases left unmatched: 12. The germline CDR1 and CDR2 sequences are MDHEN and SYDVKM. The CDR3 reads CASSSAGLAGSLDTQYF. As DNA, the CDR3 is TGTGCCAGCAGTTCCGCAGGACTAGCGGGCTCGCTGGATACGCAGTATTTT.

V is TRBV29-1 and J is TRBJ1-6, with TRBD1 identical over 7 bases. CDR3 length equals 14 residues. Germline values: CDR1 SQVTM, CDR2 ANQGSEA. With 6 bases clipped from V and 5 bases from J, the junction kept 7 bases outside the gene matches. Here the CDR3 reads CSVQGDRDNSPLHF. CDR3 DNA: TGCAGCGTCCAGGGGGATCGGGATAATTCACCCCTCCACTTT.

The chain joins TRBV9 to TRBJ2-2; tentatively, D is TRBD1 (6 bases). This CDR3 has 17 residues. Per the germline V gene, CDR1 is SGDLS and CDR2 is YYNGEE. Trimming left V 1 base short and J 1 base short, with 14 bases between. CDR3 in amino acids: CASSVRDPRGNTGELFF. CDR3 sequence (DNA): TGTGCCAGCAGCGTAAGGGACCCCAGGGGGAACACCGGGGAGCTGTTTTTT.

V and J are TRBV13 and TRBJ1-2; 9 nucleotides agree with TRBD1. The CDR3 is made up of 15 amino acids. Per germline, CDR1 PRHDT and CDR2 FYEKMQ (reference sequence). V was clipped by 6 bases and J by 3 bases; unmatched bases: 8. For the CDR3, the DNA is TGTGCCAGCAGACCCCAGGGACAGGGCGACTATGGCTACACCTTC. This codes for CASRPQGQGDYGYTF.

V gene TRBV5-4 combines with J gene TRBJ1-4, with 7 nucleotides matching TRBD1. CDR1 and CDR2 from the germline V gene are SGHNT and YYREEE (reference sequence). With 4 bases clipped from V and 2 bases from J, the junction kept 11 bases outside the gene matches. The CDR3 contains 17 residues. The CDR3 nucleotides are TGTGCCAGCAGCCTGACAGGGTTAGGTAGGACTAATGAAAAACTGTTTTTT. The encoded protein is CASSLTGLGRTNEKLFF.

J is TRBJ1-6 and V is TRBV28; D might be TRBD1 (6 bases). The CDR3 has 14 residues. The germline gives CDR1 MDHEN, CDR2 SYDVKM. The V and J ends lost 6 bases and 8 bases respectively, with 14 bases between them. The CDR3 loop is CASRTGSHDSPLHF. The CDR3 nucleotides are TGTGCCAGCAGAACAGGGAGTCACGATTCACCCCTCCACTTT.

The CDR3 DNA reads TGTGCCAGCAGTGTTCGAGGAATCGGCAATCAGCCCCAGCATTTT. Translated: CASSVRGIGNQPQHF. The V gene is TRBV2, the J gene TRBJ1-5, with D uncertain. Trimming cost V 4 bases and J 2 bases, with 12 bases left between them. Germline V gives CDR1 SNHLY, CDR2 FYNNEI. The CDR3 contains 15 residues. Full variable domain (remainder filled in from reference TRBV2 and TRBJ1-5): EPEVTQTPSHQVTQMGQEVILRCVPISNHLYFYWYRQILGQKVEFLVSFYNNEISEKSEIFDDQFSVERPDGSNFTLKIRSTKLEDSAMYFCASSVRGIGNQPQHFGDGTRLSIL.

This chain links TRBV28 with TRBJ2-7; 10 bases agree with TRBD2. CDR1 is MDHEN, CDR2 SYDVKM, per germline. Trimming took 6 bases from V and 0 from J; bases not matched to a gene: 5. CDR3 length equals 15 residues. In DNA, the CDR3 is TGTGCCAGCAGCCCTGGACTAGCGGCCTCCTACGAGCAGTACTTC. This gives the protein CASSPGLAASYEQYF.

This chain connects TRBV7-2 to TRBJ2-7, with D possibly matching TRBD1 (6 bases). The germline CDR1 and CDR2 sequences are SGHTA and FQGNSA. Trimming stripped 4 bases from V and 5 bases from J, with 21 bases between. This CDR3 region has 16 residues. DNA for the CDR3: TGTGCCAGCAGCTCAGTGGGCGGGCAGGGGATGCACGAGCAGTACTTC. Translating gives CASSSVGGQGMHEQYF.

The rearrangement joins TRBV13 to TRBJ2-5, with D uncertain. Trimming took off 3 bases at V and 5 bases at J, with 7 bases between the two ends. CDR3 size: 12 residues. From germline, CDR1 is PRHDT and CDR2 FYEKMQ (reference sequence). CDR3 amino acids: CASSFGWETQYF. Written as DNA, the CDR3 is TGTGCCAGCAGCTTCGGGTGGGAGACCCAGTACTTC.

The chain combines TRBV3-1 (or the pseudogene TRBV3-2) with TRBJ1-4; D is possibly TRBD1 (6 bases). The V end was cut by 1 base, the J end by 6 bases, with 12 bases between. CDR3 length equals 15 residues. Germline CDR1 and CDR2: LGHDT and YNNKEL (reference sequence). The CDR3 region is CASSQGTGFDEKLFF. The CDR3 region has the DNA TGTGCCAGCAGCCAAGGAACAGGGTTCGATGAAAAACTGTTTTTT.

The V and J genes are TRBV12-3 or TRBV12-4 and TRBJ1-1, with TRBD1 identical over 8 bases. The CDR3 covers 13 residues. Trimming removed 6 bases from V and 8 bases from J; junction bases left unmatched: 8. The CDR3 loop is CASRRTGQTEAFF. The CDR3 bases are TGTGCCAGCAGGAGGACAGGGCAGACGGAAGCTTTCTTT.